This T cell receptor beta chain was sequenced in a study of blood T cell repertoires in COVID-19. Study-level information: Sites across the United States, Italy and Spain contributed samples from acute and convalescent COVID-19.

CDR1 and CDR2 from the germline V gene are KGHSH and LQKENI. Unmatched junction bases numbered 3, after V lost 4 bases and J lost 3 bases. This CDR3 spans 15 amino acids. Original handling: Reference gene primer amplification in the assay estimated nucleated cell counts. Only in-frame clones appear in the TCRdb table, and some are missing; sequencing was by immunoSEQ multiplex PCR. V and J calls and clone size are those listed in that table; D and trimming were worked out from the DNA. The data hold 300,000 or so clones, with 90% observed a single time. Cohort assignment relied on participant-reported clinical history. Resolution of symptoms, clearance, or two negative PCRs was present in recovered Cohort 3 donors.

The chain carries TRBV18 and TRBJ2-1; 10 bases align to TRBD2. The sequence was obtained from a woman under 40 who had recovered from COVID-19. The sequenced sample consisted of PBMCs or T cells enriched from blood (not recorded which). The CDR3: CASSRTSGIYNEQFF. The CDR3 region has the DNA TGTGCCAGCTCACGTACTAGCGGGATCTACAATGAGCAGTTCTTC.